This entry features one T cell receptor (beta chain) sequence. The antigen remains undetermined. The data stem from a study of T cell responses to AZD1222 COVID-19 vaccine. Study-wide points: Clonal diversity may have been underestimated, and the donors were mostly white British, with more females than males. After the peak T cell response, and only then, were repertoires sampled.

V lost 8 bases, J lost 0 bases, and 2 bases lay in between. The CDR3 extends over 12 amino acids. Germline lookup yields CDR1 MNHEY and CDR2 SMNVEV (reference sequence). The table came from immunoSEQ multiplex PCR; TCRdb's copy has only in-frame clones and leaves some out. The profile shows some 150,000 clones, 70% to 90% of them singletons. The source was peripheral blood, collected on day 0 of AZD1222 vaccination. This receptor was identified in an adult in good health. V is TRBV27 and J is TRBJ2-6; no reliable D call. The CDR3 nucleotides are TGTGCCAGCGGCTCTGGGGCCAACGTCCTGACTTTC. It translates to CASGSGANVLTF.